These 20 T cell receptor beta chains originate from one sample sequenced in a study of identical twins. TCRdb passed the 5' RACE reads through MiXCR, listing each CDR3 protein once. The sample carries 700,000 or so distinct CDR3 sequences, more than 6.5% recorded once. The same sample was also used in a study of yellow fever vaccine responses in identical twins.

Source material: PBMCs. All receptors come from a woman under 30 in good health.

This clonotype has ten or more counts. The V call is TRBV28, the J call TRBJ2-7, with 13 bases lining up with TRBD2. CDR3 size: 18 residues. Germline CDR1 is MDHEN and CDR2 is SYDVKM. V gave up 7 bases and J gave up 0 bases; unmatched junction bases: 12. CDR3 DNA: TGTGCCAGCAATATATGGACTAGCGGGAGCCCGAGCTCCTACGAGCAGTACTTC. This encodes CASNIWTSGSPSSYEQYF.

This clonotype was recorded at least ten times. The genes are TRBV29-1 and TRBJ1-1; 7 bases are a match to TRBD1. The germline V gene has CDR1 SQVTM and CDR2 ANQGSEA. This CDR3 is built from 14 residues. The V gene end was trimmed by 6 bases and the J gene end by 1 base; junction bases not matched to a gene: 8. CDR3 nucleotides: TGCAGCGTGGATGACAGGGCGAAGAACACTGAAGCTTTCTTT. This gives the protein CSVDDRAKNTEAFF.

Points on this clonotype: At one boundary the junction diverges from the germline segment, which might be a read error. The V call is TRBV20-1, the J call TRBJ2-3; TRBD2 agrees at 7 bases. CDR1 DFQATT and CDR2 SNEGSKA come from the germline V gene (reference sequence). The CDR3 length is 15 residues. CDR3 sequence: CCARGRGSGTDTQYF. CDR3 coding DNA: TGCTGTGCTAGAGGTCGCGGGAGCGGCACAGATACGCAGTATTTT.

This clonotype showed up many times. V usage is TRBV20-1 and J usage is TRBJ2-2; 11 bases are shared with TRBD1. The CDR3 is made up of 15 amino acids. With V trimmed by 6 bases and J by 6 bases, 9 bases remained unmatched. The V gene's germline CDR1 is DFQATT and CDR2 SNEGSKA (reference sequence). CDR3 nucleotide sequence: TGCAGTGCCTACTGGACAGGGGGCATAGCCGGGGAGCTGTTTTTT. It is translated as CSAYWTGGIAGELFF.

In this sample, this clonotype turned up many times. The rearrangement joins TRBV29-1 to TRBJ2-3; possibly TRBD1 for D (6 bases). The CDR3 is 11 residues long. Germline CDR1 SQVTM, CDR2 ANQGSEA. Trimming cost V 6 bases and J 8 bases, with 12 bases left between them. In nucleotides, the CDR3 is TGCAGCGTCCGGGACATGGGTACGCAGTATTTT. Translation gives CSVRDMGTQYF.

This clonotype has a handful of counts. The gene calls are TRBV5-1 and TRBJ2-7; weak D call: TRBD1 (5 bases). The CDR3 is 14 amino acids. V shed 0 bases and J shed 2 bases, with 9 bases lying between them. Germline CDR1 SGHRS, CDR2 YFSETQ. CDR3 protein: CASSLDIGAYEQYF. CDR3 nucleotides: TGCGCCAGCAGCTTGGATATAGGGGCCTACGAGCAGTACTTC.

This clonotype has a count of ten or more. The chain links TRBV7-8 to TRBJ2-4; D remains unclear. Trimming pared 1 base from V and 9 bases from J, leaving 13 bases between. Germline V CDR1 and CDR2: SGHVS, FQNEAQ. The CDR3 spans 14 residues. Here the CDR3 reads CASSLDLGSAIQYF. The CDR3 nucleotides read TGTGCCAGCAGCTTAGATTTGGGGTCGGCCATTCAGTACTTC.

This clonotype was detected many times. The V gene is TRBV7-2, the J gene TRBJ1-1, with 7 nucleotides matching TRBD1. V was pared by 3 bases and J by 1 base, with 2 bases of the junction left unmatched. The germline gives CDR1 SGHTA, CDR2 FQGNSA. This CDR3 has 14 residues. CDR3 DNA sequence: TGTGCCAGCAGCTTTCGACAGGGGAACACTGAAGCTTTCTTT. It encodes CASSFRQGNTEAFF.

V and J are TRBV16 and TRBJ2-7, with 10 positions matching TRBD1. With V trimmed by 4 bases and J by 3 bases, 6 bases remained unmatched. Germline V gives CDR1 KGHSY, CDR2 FQNENV. This CDR3 is built from 15 residues. CDR3 nucleotide sequence: TGTGCCAGCAGCCTAGACAGGGGGCGCTTCTACGAGCAGTACTTC. Residues: CASSLDRGRFYEQYF.

The V and J genes are TRBV27 and TRBJ2-5; 7 positions agree with TRBD1. This CDR3 has 14 amino acids. Trimming cost V 5 bases and J 1 base; bases outside gene matches: 4. Germline CDR1 is MNHEY and CDR2 is SMNVEV (reference sequence). The chain's CDR3 is CASSAYRGQETQYF. CDR3 nucleotide sequence: TGTGCCAGCAGTGCATACAGGGGCCAAGAGACCCAGTACTTC.

This clonotype turned up a few times. The rearrangement uses TRBV20-1 and TRBJ1-2; D is undetermined. From germline, CDR1 is DFQATT and CDR2 SNEGSKA (reference sequence). This CDR3 spans 16 amino acids. Trimming stripped 3 bases from V and 5 bases from J, with 22 bases between. The CDR3 sequence: CSARHPGVWATYGYTF. CDR3 DNA: TGCAGTGCTAGGCACCCAGGAGTGTGGGCTACTTATGGCTACACCTTC.

This clonotype has just a few counts. The V gene is TRBV29-1, the J gene TRBJ2-2; TRBD2 might be the D (7 bases). The length of the CDR3 is 15 residues. V shed 6 bases and J shed 4 bases, with 18 bases lying between them. CDR1 is SQVTM, CDR2 ANQGSEA, per germline. CDR3 nucleotides: TGCAGCGTCGCGCGCGGGAGAGGGGGCACCGGGGAGCTGTTTTTT. Translated: CSVARGRGGTGELFF.

At least ten counts were recorded for this clonotype. As DNA, the CDR3 is TGTGCCATCGGAGGGGTCGTCGAGCAGTACTTC. Amino acids: CAIGGVVEQYF. The V call is TRBV10-3, the J call TRBJ2-7; D is possibly TRBD2 (6 bases). Germline V gene data show CDR1 as ENHRY and CDR2 as SYGVKD. The germline V and J ends were trimmed by 8 bases and 6 bases, with 11 bases remaining between them. The CDR3 consists of 11 residues.

This rearrangement joins TRBV9 to TRBJ2-2, with D maybe TRBD1 (6 bases). CDR3 length equals 15 residues. V was cut by 3 bases and J by 3 bases, with 12 bases left in between. The germline V gene encodes CDR1 SGDLS and CDR2 YYNGEE. This CDR3 reads CASSASNRDTGELFF. The CDR3 DNA is TGTGCCAGCAGCGCGAGCAACAGGGACACCGGGGAGCTGTTTTTT.

This clonotype was counted a few times. The chain has TRBV6-2 or TRBV6-3 and TRBJ2-7, with no clear D. The V gene's germline CDR1 is MNHEY and CDR2 SVGEGT. Trimming removed 5 bases from V and 7 bases from J, with 18 bases in between. The CDR3 has 14 residues. The DNA for the CDR3 is TGTGCCAGCAGTGCTATTGGACCCCTCCGGGAGCAGTACTTC. Amino acids: CASSAIGPLREQYF.

A few counts support this clonotype. The V gene is TRBV3-1, the J gene TRBJ2-1; a possible D gene is TRBD2 (5 bases). The CDR3 contains 14 residues. V was clipped by 4 bases and J by 9 bases, with 16 bases between them. Germline V gene sequence: CDR1 LGHDT, CDR2 YNNKEL (reference sequence). The chain's CDR3 is CASSLKLLSGEQFF. The CDR3 region has the DNA TGTGCCAGCAGCCTCAAATTACTGAGCGGTGAGCAGTTCTTC.

The CDR3 DNA sequence: TGTGCCAGCAGCCATCAGATAGAGAATGAGCAGTTCTTC. It codes for CASSHQIENEQFF. The rearrangement links TRBV14 to TRBJ2-1; D unclear. Trimming pared 3 bases from V and 7 bases from J, leaving 10 bases between. CDR1 SGHDN and CDR2 FVKESK come from the germline V gene. The CDR3 is 13 amino acids.

This clonotype was observed many times. The chain combines TRBV27 with TRBJ2-1; D is perhaps TRBD2 (6 bases). In germline, CDR1 is MNHEY, CDR2 SMNVEV (reference sequence). The CDR3 is 13 amino acids. Trimming shortened V by 2 bases and J by 6 bases, and 8 bases separated the two germline ends. The CDR3 loop reads CASSLAGINEQFF. The CDR3 DNA follows: TGTGCCAGCAGTTTAGCGGGGATCAATGAGCAGTTCTTC.

This clonotype was detected only a few times. The rearrangement joins TRBV29-1 to TRBJ2-3, with D tentatively TRBD2 (6 bases). Between the trimmed V and J ends, which lost 5 bases and 1 base, there was a span of 10 bases. Germline CDR1 is SQVTM and CDR2 is ANQGSEA. There are 13 residues in the CDR3. In DNA form, the CDR3 reads TGCAGCGTTCTCGGGGGTGGCACAGATACGCAGTATTTT. Protein product: CSVLGGGTDTQYF.

The chain is built from TRBV7-8 and TRBJ2-7; TRBD1 might be the D (8 bases). V was trimmed by 5 bases and J by 3 bases, leaving 17 bases between them. The CDR3 is made up of 15 amino acids. From germline, CDR1 is SGHVS and CDR2 FQNEAQ. The CDR3 here is CASSPQGGDVYEQYF. The CDR3 nucleotides are TGTGCCAGCAGCCCACAGGGGGGGGATGTCTACGAGCAGTACTTC.